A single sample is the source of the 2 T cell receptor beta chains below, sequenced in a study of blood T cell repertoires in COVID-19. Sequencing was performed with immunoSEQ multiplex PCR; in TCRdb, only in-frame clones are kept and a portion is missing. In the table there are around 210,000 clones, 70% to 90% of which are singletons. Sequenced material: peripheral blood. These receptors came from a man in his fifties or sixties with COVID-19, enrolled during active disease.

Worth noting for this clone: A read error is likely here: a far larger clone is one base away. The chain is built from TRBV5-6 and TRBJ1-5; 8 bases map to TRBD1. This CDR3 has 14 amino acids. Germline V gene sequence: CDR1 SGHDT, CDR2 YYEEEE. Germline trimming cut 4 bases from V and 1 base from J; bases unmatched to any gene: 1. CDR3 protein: CASSRQGSNQPQHF. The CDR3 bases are TGTGCCAGCAGCCGACAGGGGAGCAATCAGCCCCAGCATTTT.

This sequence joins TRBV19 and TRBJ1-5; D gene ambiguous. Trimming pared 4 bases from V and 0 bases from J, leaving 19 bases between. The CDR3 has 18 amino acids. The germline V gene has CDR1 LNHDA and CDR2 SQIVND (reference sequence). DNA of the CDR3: TGTGCCAGTAGTAGGGCATGGGCAGCCCAATATAGCAATCAGCCCCAGCATTTT. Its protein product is CASSRAWAAQYSNQPQHF.